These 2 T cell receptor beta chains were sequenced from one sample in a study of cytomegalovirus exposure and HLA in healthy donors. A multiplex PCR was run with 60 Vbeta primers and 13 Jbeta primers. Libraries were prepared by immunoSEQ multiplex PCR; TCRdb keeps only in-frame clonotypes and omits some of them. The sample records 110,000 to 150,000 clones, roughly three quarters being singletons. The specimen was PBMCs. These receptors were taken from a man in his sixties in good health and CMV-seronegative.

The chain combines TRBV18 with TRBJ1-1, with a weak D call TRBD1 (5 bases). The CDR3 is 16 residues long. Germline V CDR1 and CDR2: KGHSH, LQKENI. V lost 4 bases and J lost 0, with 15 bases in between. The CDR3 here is CASSLIFQTVNTEAFF. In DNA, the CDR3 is TGTGCCAGCTCACTCATCTTTCAGACAGTGAACACTGAAGCTTTCTTT.

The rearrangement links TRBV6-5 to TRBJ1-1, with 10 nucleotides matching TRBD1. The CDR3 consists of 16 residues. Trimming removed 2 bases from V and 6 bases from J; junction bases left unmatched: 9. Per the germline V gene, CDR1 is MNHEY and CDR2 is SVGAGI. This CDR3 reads CASSYTARDRGSEAFF. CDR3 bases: TGTGCCAGCAGTTACACTGCAAGGGACAGGGGTTCTGAAGCTTTCTTT.